The 6 T cell receptor beta chains below come from one sample, sequenced in a study of cytomegalovirus exposure and HLA in healthy donors. The PCR was carried out with 60 Vbeta primers and 13 Jbeta primers. Here immunoSEQ multiplex PCR was the method, and the copy in TCRdb shows in-frame clones only, minus some. The data hold some 180,000 clones, with about 83% observed a single time. The specimen sequenced was PBMCs. The receptors originated from a female donor in good health and CMV-seronegative.

This chain connects TRBV6-5 to TRBJ1-1, with D possibly being TRBD1 (5 bases). The V gene lost 0 bases and the J gene lost 12 bases, with 14 bases spanning the gap. CDR1 is MNHEY, CDR2 SVGAGI, per germline. The CDR3 has 13 residues. The CDR3 DNA is TGTGCCAGCAGTTACTCTGCGGACAAGAGACCTTTCTTT. This gives the protein CASSYSADKRPFF.

The J gene is TRBJ2-3, the V gene TRBV9; maybe TRBD2 (6 bases). Trimming left V 4 bases short and J 6 bases short, with 21 bases between. The CDR3 has 16 amino acids. Germline V gene lookup returns CDR1 SGDLS and CDR2 YYNGEE. The CDR3 region is CASSPPARGGRDTQYF. In DNA, the CDR3 is TGTGCCAGCAGCCCTCCAGCAAGGGGAGGTCGTGATACGCAGTATTTT.

J is TRBJ1-2 and V is TRBV19; the D is unclear. The CDR3 is made up of 11 amino acids. Germline V gene lookup returns CDR1 LNHDA and CDR2 SQIVND (reference sequence). Between the trimmed V and J ends, which lost 9 bases and 8 bases, there was a span of 13 bases. The CDR3 bases are TGTGCCAGCTCAGTTTCCCGAGGCTACACCTTC. It yields the protein CASSVSRGYTF.

The chain combines TRBV19 with TRBJ2-1, with 7 bases fitting TRBD1. V lost 8 bases and J lost 5; bases outside the gene matches: 6. Germline values: CDR1 LNHDA, CDR2 SQIVND (reference sequence). The CDR3 is 13 amino acids. The CDR3 DNA is TGTGCCAGTCTCCGGACAGGAGACAATGAGCAGTTCTTC. It yields the protein CASLRTGDNEQFF.

This clone was counted once. The chain joins TRBV5-6 to TRBJ1-2, with D hard to call. CDR1 is SGHDT and CDR2 is YYEEEE in the germline V gene. Trimming took off 5 bases at V and 8 bases at J, with 13 bases between the two ends. The length of the CDR3 is 12 residues. CDR3 nucleotide sequence: TGTGCCAGCAGTCCTAGATTCGGAGGCTACACCTTC. Protein product: CASSPRFGGYTF.

The rearrangement joins TRBV18 to TRBJ1-3; no clear D gene. The V and J ends lost 0 bases and 1 base respectively, with 7 bases between them. CDR1 and CDR2 (germline): KGHSH, LQKENI. CDR3 length: 15 amino acids. The CDR3 protein is CASSPPGGSGNTIYF. Written as DNA, the CDR3 is TGTGCCAGCTCACCACCGGGAGGATCTGGAAACACCATATATTTT.